One and the same sample provided the 3 T cell receptor beta chains below, sequenced in a study of beta chain features in type 1 diabetes. The study's findings and limits: Type 1 diabetes patients had moderately but significantly shorter TCRB CDR3s in all four CD4+ subsets.

No antigens are known for them. The isolated RNA, all of it, was reverse transcribed, so expressed TCRB transcripts were what got sequenced. Produced via immunoSEQ multiplex PCR; TCRdb's table is partial and in-frame only. Among 150,000 to 200,000 clones listed, roughly 60% were seen once. The material sequenced was naive CD4+ T cells from blood. Every receptor here comes from a man younger than 45 with type 1 diabetes.

The rearrangement uses TRBV18 and TRBJ2-7; either TRBD1 or TRBD2 may supply D (5 bases each). Germline values: CDR1 KGHSH, CDR2 LQKENI. The CDR3 sequence is 15 residues long. V lost 3 bases to trimming and J lost 2 bases, with 14 bases between them. The CDR3 DNA reads TGTGCCAGCTCACCCTTGGGGGTTTTGACCTACGAGCAGTACTTC. Its protein product is CASSPLGVLTYEQYF.

This clone was counted only a few times. The chain links TRBV19 to TRBJ1-1; the D is unclear. CDR3 length equals 11 residues. Trimming removed 3 bases at V and 4 bases at J, with 3 bases between. Germline V gene lookup returns CDR1 LNHDA and CDR2 SQIVND (reference sequence). The DNA of the CDR3 is TGTGCCAGTAGTATGGGCACTGAAGCTTTCTTT. It codes for CASSMGTEAFF.

The CDR3 loop reads CASSEQGGQADTQYF. For the CDR3, the DNA is TGTGCCAGCAGTGAGCAGGGAGGTCAGGCAGATACGCAGTATTTT. This chain joins TRBV2 and TRBJ2-3; D might be TRBD2 (6 bases). V dropped 3 bases and J dropped 4 bases, with 14 bases sitting between them. This CDR3 spans 15 amino acids. CDR1 SNHLY and CDR2 FYNNEI come from the germline V gene.